What follows are 28 T cell receptor beta chains derived from one specimen sequenced in a study of spatial heterogeneity in lung cancer (dated by TCRdb to between 2019 and 2020). The library was produced with 5' RACE. The instrument given in TCRdb is NextSeq 500. The public sequencing data were trimmed at Q25 with fastp and processed into clonotypes with MiXCR by TCRdb, which kept only in-frame beta chains. Each CDR3 protein gets just one entry, which takes the most common genes and DNA from the rows behind it. The sample yields about 15,000 distinct CDR3 sequences; roughly 7.7% were counted once. About a third of the sample goes to the ten largest clones. The intended sense of this specimen's time point label: sample taken at primary tumor resection. TCR sequencing used whole RNA extracted from tumor and nontumor lung tissue, or from cryopreserved PBMC samples, without cell sorting. Material: PBMCs, obtained at surgery. The receptors originated from a female donor with early-stage non-small cell lung cancer.

This clonotype has a count of ten or more. The rearrangement uses TRBV30 and TRBJ2-3; D gene uncertain. Germline V gene sequence: CDR1 GTSNPN, CDR2 SVGIG (reference sequence). V shed 0 bases and J shed 1 base, with 5 bases lying between them. The CDR3 consists of 13 residues. CDR3 in DNA: TGTGCCTGGAGTGTACTGGGCACAGATACGCAGTATTTT. It translates to CAWSVLGTDTQYF.

This clonotype occurred many times. J is TRBJ2-2 and V is TRBV20-1; D remains ambiguous. The CDR3 consists of 14 residues. V shed 6 bases and J shed 4 bases, with 15 bases lying between them. The V gene's germline CDR1 is DFQATT and CDR2 SNEGSKA (reference sequence). In DNA form, the CDR3 reads TGCAGTGCCGCTAAACCGCCATTCACCGGGGAGCTGTTTTTT. This sequence encodes CSAAKPPFTGELFF.

This clonotype has at least ten counts. This sequence joins TRBV5-4 and TRBJ2-7; D is ambiguous. This CDR3 contains 13 residues. CDR1 and CDR2 (germline): SGHNT, YYREEE (reference sequence). V was cut by 2 bases and J by 0 bases, with 6 bases left in between. CDR3 sequence: CASSFGASYEQYF. The CDR3 DNA follows: TGTGCCAGCAGCTTTGGAGCCTCCTACGAGCAGTACTTC.

The sample holds many counts of this clonotype. V and J are TRBV20-1 and TRBJ1-1; a possible D gene is TRBD1 (5 bases). The CDR3 extends over 11 amino acids. Germline V lookup: CDR1 DFQATT, CDR2 SNEGSKA (reference sequence). Written as DNA, the CDR3 is TGCGGCGCGGGGGGGAACACTGAAGCTTTCTTT. This codes for CGAGGNTEAFF.

This clonotype was observed a handful of times. The rearrangement uses TRBV5-6 and TRBJ2-1, with D possibly being TRBD1 (6 bases). There are 16 residues in the CDR3. The germline gives CDR1 SGHDT, CDR2 YYEEEE. V was cut by 4 bases and J by 2 bases, with 16 bases left in between. The DNA for the CDR3 is TGTGCCAGCAGCACCTACGCAGGGGTGGCCTACAATGAGCAGTTCTTC. Translating it yields CASSTYAGVAYNEQFF.

This clonotype was picked up many times. This chain links TRBV5-1 with TRBJ2-7; a possible D gene is TRBD1 (6 bases). Germline CDR1 SGHRS, CDR2 YFSETQ. The ends were cut back, 5 bases at V and 2 bases at J, with 11 bases in the middle. The CDR3 is made up of 13 amino acids. CDR3 coding DNA: TGCGCCAGCAGGGACAGCTCTACCTACGAGCAGTACTTC. Protein: CASRDSSTYEQYF.

This clonotype was seen more than once but under ten times. The chain employs TRBV20-1 and TRBJ2-2; TRBD1 matches 8 bases. CDR1 is DFQATT and CDR2 is SNEGSKA in the germline V gene (reference sequence). J was trimmed by 2 bases and V by 5 bases; bases with no gene match: 4. This CDR3 comprises 14 residues. CDR3 protein: CSALDRANTGELFF. As DNA, the CDR3 is TGCAGTGCTTTGGACAGGGCTAACACCGGGGAGCTGTTTTTT.

This clonotype has ten or more counts. The chain has TRBV3-1 and TRBJ1-2, with TRBD1 as a possible D gene (6 bases). V lost 9 bases and J 8 bases, leaving 19 bases between the germline ends. The CDR3 runs 13 residues. Germline assignment: CDR1 LGHDT and CDR2 YNNKEL (reference sequence). CDR3: CARTTTGEGGYTF. The CDR3 nucleotides are TGTGCCAGAACAACGACAGGCGAGGGGGGCTACACCTTC.

This clonotype has a count of ten or more. This chain joins TRBV5-1 and TRBJ2-7; 7 bases map to TRBD1. The CDR3 is 13 residues long. Germline CDR1 is SGHRS and CDR2 is YFSETQ. V shed 1 base and J 4 bases; nucleotides not matched to a gene: 2. CDR3 loop: CASSLRTGYEQYF. CDR3 in DNA: TGCGCCAGCAGCTTGCGGACAGGTTACGAGCAGTACTTC.

As concerns this clonotype: A much larger clone lies one base from this, so it may be a read error. The chain is built from TRBV5-4 and TRBJ2-1, with D tentatively TRBD2 (7 bases). Trimming shortened V by 3 bases and J by 8 bases, and 21 bases separated the two germline ends. The CDR3 is 16 amino acids. The germline V gene encodes CDR1 SGHNT and CDR2 YYREEE (reference sequence). DNA for the CDR3: TGTGCCAGCAGCTCGAGAGTGGGGGGGCGGCGGGATGAGCAGTTCTTC. Residues: CASSSRVGGRRDEQFF.

There are many counts of this clonotype. The V call is TRBV7-9, the J call TRBJ1-4; TRBD1 agrees at 9 bases. The V segment lost 4 bases and the J segment 2 bases; nucleotides outside the gene matches: 2. The CDR3 is 15 amino acids. Germline assignment: CDR1 SEHNR and CDR2 FQNEAQ (reference sequence). The CDR3 here is CASSSGTGTNEKLFF. CDR3 coding DNA: TGTGCCAGCAGCTCCGGGACAGGGACTAATGAAAAACTGTTTTTT.

This clonotype occurred many times. The genes are TRBV6-5 and TRBJ1-5; TRBD1 aligns across 8 bases. V dropped 2 bases and J dropped 6; count of bases not matched to a gene: 0. Germline-derived CDR1 and CDR2 are MNHEY and SVGAGI. The CDR3 runs 13 residues. The CDR3 bases are TGTGCCAGCAGTTACACAGGGGGTCAGCCCCAGCATTTT. Translating gives CASSYTGGQPQHF.

This clonotype appeared a few times. V and J are TRBV29-1 and TRBJ2-7; 7 positions agree with TRBD2. V lost 5 bases, J lost 0 bases, and 4 bases stayed unmatched. In germline, CDR1 is SQVTM, CDR2 ANQGSEA. The CDR3 has 13 amino acids. This CDR3 is CSVYGGSSYEQYF. CDR3 bases: TGCAGCGTTTACGGCGGGAGCTCCTACGAGCAGTACTTC.

The rearrangement links TRBV12-3 or TRBV12-4 to TRBJ1-2; D may be TRBD1 (5 bases). Trimming shortened V by 6 bases and J by 4 bases, and 12 bases separated the two germline ends. This CDR3 region has 13 residues. The CDR3 here is CASSRGTVYGYTF. DNA for the CDR3: TGTGCCAGCAGCCGAGGGACGGTCTATGGCTACACCTTC.

The rearrangement joins TRBV5-1 to TRBJ1-2, with unresolved D. The CDR3 is 13 residues long. Per the germline V gene, CDR1 is SGHRS and CDR2 is YFSETQ. Trimming removed 0 bases from V and 12 bases from J, with 15 bases in between. The CDR3 DNA follows: TGCGCCAGCAGCTTGGATGGCGAGGCCGCCAACACCTTC. Translation gives CASSLDGEAANTF.

This clonotype was seen ten or more times. The rearrangement links TRBV5-5 to TRBJ1-1; no firm D call. From germline, CDR1 is SGHKS and CDR2 YYEKEE (reference sequence). The CDR3 has 13 residues. Trimming cost V 1 base and J 11 bases, with 15 bases left between them. The CDR3 spells CASSLRAAVEAFF. The CDR3 DNA is TGTGCCAGCAGCTTGAGGGCGGCGGTTGAGGCTTTCTTT.

This clonotype was seen only a few times. This rearrangement joins TRBV11-2 to TRBJ2-3; 8 bases map to TRBD2. The V gene's germline CDR1 is SGHAT and CDR2 FQNNGV. The CDR3 loop spans 14 amino acids. The V and J ends lost 5 bases and 2 bases, in that order; junction bases with no gene match: 3. The CDR3 region is CASSRGGPTDTQYF. In nucleotides, the CDR3 is TGTGCCAGCAGCCGGGGGGGGCCCACAGATACGCAGTATTTT.

The rearrangement links TRBV7-9 to TRBJ1-2; D call uncertain. This CDR3 is built from 13 residues. Between the trimmed V and J ends, which lost 6 bases and 0 bases, there was a span of 8 bases. Germline V CDR1 and CDR2: SEHNR, FQNEAQ (reference sequence). The CDR3 DNA reads as TGTGCCAGCAGTTCTGAGACTAACTATGGCTACACCTTC. This encodes CASSSETNYGYTF. The complete variable domain, with remaining parts taken from reference TRBV7-9 and TRBJ1-2, reads DTGVSQNPRHKITKRGQNVTFRCDPISEHNRLYWYRQTLGQGPEFLTYFQNEAQLEKSRLLSDRFSAERPKGSFSTLEIQRTEQGDSAMYLCASSSETNYGYTFGSGTRLTVV.

The chain uses TRBV6-4 and TRBJ1-4; 9 bases line up with TRBD1. CDR1 is MRHNA and CDR2 is SNTAGT in the germline V gene. With 3 bases clipped from V and 5 bases from J, the junction kept 1 base outside the gene matches. The CDR3 spans 14 residues. The CDR3 sequence: CASSEGTGNEKLFF. The CDR3 DNA sequence: TGTGCCAGCAGTGAGGGGACAGGGAATGAAAAACTGTTTTTT.

This clonotype was observed many times. The V and J genes are TRBV6-1 and TRBJ2-7; 8 bases line up with TRBD2. Germline V gene lookup returns CDR1 MNHNS and CDR2 SASEGT. The V gene end was trimmed by 2 bases and the J gene end by 5 bases; junction bases not matched to a gene: 11. There are 16 residues in the CDR3. CDR3 in amino acids: CASSEPRTSLSDEQYF. The CDR3 nucleotides are TGTGCCAGCAGTGAACCCAGGACTAGCCTCTCGGACGAGCAGTACTTC.

This clonotype has just one count. This rearrangement joins TRBV18 to TRBJ2-7; D remains ambiguous. The CDR3 runs to 12 residues. Between the trimmed V and J ends, which lost 8 bases and 4 bases, there was a span of 12 bases. The V gene's germline CDR1 is KGHSH and CDR2 LQKENI. CDR3 coding DNA: TGTGCCAGCGGCGGCACTTCTTACGAGCAGTACTTC. It is translated as CASGGTSYEQYF.

This clonotype was counted a single time. Compared with germline, one end of the junction differs, possibly owing to a read error. The chain uses TRBV27 and TRBJ1-6; D unclear. Germline V lookup: CDR1 MNHEY, CDR2 SMNVEV (reference sequence). CDR3 size: 14 residues. The chain's CDR3 is CANSPQPNNSPLHF. The CDR3, as DNA: TGTGCCAACAGTCCGCAGCCTAATAATTCACCCCTCCACTTT.

This clonotype was observed many times. The chain carries TRBV19 and TRBJ1-2, with D possibly TRBD1 on 5 matching bases. The CDR3 runs to 13 residues. Germline CDR1 is LNHDA and CDR2 is SQIVND (reference sequence). V lost 7 bases, J lost 2 bases, and 11 bases lay in between. CDR3 DNA sequence: TGTGCCAGTACGAGACAGACAAACTATGGCTACACCTTC. Protein: CASTRQTNYGYTF.

The chain combines TRBV2 with TRBJ2-2; 9 bases align to TRBD1. With 8 bases clipped from V and 3 bases from J, the junction kept 7 bases outside the gene matches. The germline V gene has CDR1 SNHLY and CDR2 FYNNEI. The CDR3 length is 15 residues. CDR3 sequence (DNA): TGTGCCAGCGGCTCATGGACAGGGGACACCGGGGAGCTGTTTTTT. Translating it yields CASGSWTGDTGELFF.

This clonotype has a count of ten or more. The chain employs TRBV19 and TRBJ1-5; the match to TRBD1 covers 7 bases. CDR1 and CDR2 from the germline V gene are LNHDA and SQIVND (reference sequence). The trim removed 8 bases at V and 5 bases at J, leaving 9 bases unmatched. The CDR3 totals 14 residues. CDR3 DNA sequence: TGTGCCAGTTCGGGGGGGAGGGGGCATCAGCCCCAGCATTTT. Residues: CASSGGRGHQPQHF.

To note about this clonotype: A much larger clone lies one base from this, so it may be a read error. The rearrangement links TRBV7-9 to TRBJ2-7; D call uncertain. CDR1 and CDR2 (germline): SEHNR, FQNEAQ (reference sequence). Between the trimmed V and J ends, which lost 3 bases and 13 bases, there was a span of 19 bases. This CDR3 has 13 residues. As DNA, the CDR3 is TGTGCCAGCAGCTTTATTGACACCCAATACAGATACTTC. Protein sequence: CASSFIDTQYRYF. The full variable domain, in which reference TRBV7-9 and TRBJ2-7 provide the parts outside the CDR3, is DTGVSQNPRHKITKRGQNVTFRCDPISEHNRLYWYRQTLGQGPEFLTYFQNEAQLEKSRLLSDRFSAERPKGSFSTLEIQRTEQGDSAMYLCASSFIDTQYRYFGPGTRLTVT.

At least ten counts were recorded for this clonotype. The V and J genes are TRBV7-2 and TRBJ2-1; 8 nucleotides agree with TRBD2. The V segment lost 1 base and the J segment 4 bases; nucleotides outside the gene matches: 3. Per germline, CDR1 SGHTA and CDR2 FQGNSA. The CDR3 covers 15 residues. The CDR3 is CASSLGTSGYNEQFF. For the CDR3, the DNA is TGTGCCAGCAGCTTAGGAACTAGCGGTTACAATGAGCAGTTCTTC.

This clonotype was found many times. The chain uses TRBV30 and TRBJ1-2, with D uncertain. CDR3 length: 12 residues. Looked up from germline, CDR1 is GTSNPN and CDR2 is SVGIG (reference sequence). Trimming shortened V by 4 bases and J by 1 base, and 7 bases separated the two germline ends. This chain's CDR3 is CAWNFYNYGYTF. The CDR3 DNA reads as TGTGCCTGGAACTTTTATAACTATGGCTACACCTTC.